This TCR beta chain appears in the sequencing data of a study of cytomegalovirus exposure and HLA in healthy donors. Study findings and constraints: Specific recognition of CMV antigens was confirmed in vitro for a few chains (all CMV-associated). The study flagged some 180 TCR beta chains as cytomegalovirus-associated. Subsequent analysis revealed that first-cohort TCR clusters tended to co-occur in the 95 to 150 validation repertoires. Many donors carried some public TCRs, although rarity characterized most TCR sequences.

CDR1 and CDR2 (germline): GTSNPN, SVGIG (reference sequence). The CDR3 covers 13 residues. Trimming shortened V by 3 bases and J by 3 bases, and 8 bases separated the two germline ends. Details on this clone: Its cognate antigen is unknown.

Sequencing used immunoSEQ multiplex PCR; TCRdb keeps in-frame clones, though not all of them. The table includes around 150,000 clones, approximately 88% detected once. The chain carries TRBV30 and TRBJ2-2, with unresolved D. The sample taken for sequencing was PBMCs. The TCR originated in a man aged 30 to 39 in good health and CMV-seropositive. The CDR3: CAWRQYYTGELFF. CDR3 sequence (DNA): TGTGCCTGGAGACAGTATTACACCGGGGAGCTGTTTTTT.